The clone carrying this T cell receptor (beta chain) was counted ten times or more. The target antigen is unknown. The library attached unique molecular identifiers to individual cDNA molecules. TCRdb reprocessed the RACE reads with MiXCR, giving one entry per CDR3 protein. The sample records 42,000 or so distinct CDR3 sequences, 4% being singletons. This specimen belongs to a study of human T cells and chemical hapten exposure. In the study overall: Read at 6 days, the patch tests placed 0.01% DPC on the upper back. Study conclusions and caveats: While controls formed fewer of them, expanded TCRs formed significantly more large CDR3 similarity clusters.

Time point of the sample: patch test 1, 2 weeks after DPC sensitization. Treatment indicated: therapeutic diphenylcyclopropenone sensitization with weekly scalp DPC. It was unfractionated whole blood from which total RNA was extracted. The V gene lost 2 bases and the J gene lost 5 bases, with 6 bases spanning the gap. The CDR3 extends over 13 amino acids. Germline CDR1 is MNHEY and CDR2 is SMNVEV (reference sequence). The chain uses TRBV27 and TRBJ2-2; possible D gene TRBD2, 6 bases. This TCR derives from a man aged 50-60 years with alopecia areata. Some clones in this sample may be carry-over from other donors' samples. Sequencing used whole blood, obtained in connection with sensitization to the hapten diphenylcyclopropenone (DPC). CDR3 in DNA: TGTGCCAGCAGTTTAGGGGGGACCGGGGAGCTGTTTTTT. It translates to CASSLGGTGELFF.